The 30 T cell receptor beta chains reported below all come from one sample, sequenced in a study of blood T cell repertoires in COVID-19. Repertoires were generated with immunoSEQ multiplex PCR, while TCRdb's copy carries only in-frame clones and drops some. Of about 220,000 clones in the sample, about 80% are singletons; the top ten hold approximately 2.9%. Sequencing was done on a sample of peripheral blood. The source of these receptors is a woman aged 25 to 45 who had recovered from COVID-19.

The rearrangement links TRBV2 to TRBJ2-1, with 14 bases matching TRBD2. Germline V gene data show CDR1 as SNHLY and CDR2 as FYNNEI. The V gene end was trimmed by 7 bases and the J gene end by 9 bases; junction bases not matched to a gene: 8. This CDR3 has 15 residues. CDR3 amino acids: CASTPTSGRDGEQFF. In DNA form, the CDR3 reads TGTGCCAGCACCCCGACTAGCGGGAGGGACGGTGAGCAGTTCTTC.

V and J are TRBV7-2 and TRBJ2-1; TRBD2 agrees at 7 bases. With V trimmed by 2 bases and J by 4 bases, 5 bases remained unmatched. Germline V gene lookup returns CDR1 SGHTA and CDR2 FQGNSA. CDR3 length: 15 amino acids. The CDR3 region is CASSLRGSIYNEQFF. CDR3 DNA sequence: TGTGCCAGCAGCTTACGCGGGAGTATATACAATGAGCAGTTCTTC.

V is TRBV10-3 and J is TRBJ1-2; 9 bases are a match to TRBD1. Germline V CDR1 and CDR2: ENHRY, SYGVKD. The CDR3 covers 13 residues. Trimming removed 4 bases from V and 4 bases from J; junction bases left unmatched: 1. This CDR3 reads CAISAGQGYGYTF. The CDR3 DNA is TGTGCCATCAGTGCGGGACAGGGCTATGGCTACACCTTC.

This clone was counted at least ten times. V usage is TRBV5-1 and J usage is TRBJ1-1; D not resolved. Trimming removed 4 bases at V and 4 bases at J, with 17 bases between. The germline CDR1 and CDR2 sequences are SGHRS and YFSETQ. The CDR3 loop spans 15 amino acids. The CDR3 nucleotides read TGCGCCAGCAGCGCGCCGCAGGCTCTCGGCACTGAAGCTTTCTTT. Protein product: CASSAPQALGTEAFF.

V usage is TRBV9 and J usage is TRBJ1-2; D is possibly TRBD1 (5 bases). The CDR3 totals 15 residues. CDR1 and CDR2 from the germline V gene are SGDLS and YYNGEE. The V gene lost 0 bases and the J gene lost 3 bases, with 12 bases spanning the gap. In DNA form, the CDR3 reads TGTGCCAGCAGCGTAGGGTCAGGGTTGGACTATGGCTACACCTTC. Translated, it gives CASSVGSGLDYGYTF. Full variable domain (rest looked up from reference TRBV9 and TRBJ1-2): DSGVTQTPKHLITATGQRVTLRCSPRSGDLSVYWYQQSLDQGLQFLIQYYNGEERAKGNILERFSAQQFPDLHSELNLSSLELGDSALYFCASSVGSGLDYGYTFGSGTRLTVV.

The J gene is TRBJ2-6, the V gene TRBV9; TRBD2 might be the D (5 bases). The germline gives CDR1 SGDLS, CDR2 YYNGEE. The CDR3 is 15 residues long. Trimming removed 4 bases from V and 0 bases from J, with 8 bases in between. In nucleotides, the CDR3 is TGTGCCAGCAGCCCTCGGGGCTCTGGGGCCAACGTCCTGACTTTC. Its protein product is CASSPRGSGANVLTF. The variable domain in full, with the rest retrieved from reference TRBV9 and TRBJ2-6, is DSGVTQTPKHLITATGQRVTLRCSPRSGDLSVYWYQQSLDQGLQFLIQYYNGEERAKGNILERFSAQQFPDLHSELNLSSLELGDSALYFCASSPRGSGANVLTFGAGSRLTVL.

V and J are TRBV7-8 and TRBJ2-1; the D gene is possibly TRBD1 (6 bases). This CDR3 is built from 15 residues. The germline gives CDR1 SGHVS, CDR2 FQNEAQ. V was shortened by 2 bases and J by 6 bases, with 14 bases between the two germline ends. This CDR3 is CASSLSGTNFNEQFF. CDR3 DNA sequence: TGTGCCAGCAGCTTATCGGGGACAAATTTCAATGAGCAGTTCTTC.

This chain uses TRBV7-6 with TRBJ1-1, with 8 bases aligning to TRBD1. In germline, CDR1 is SGHVS, CDR2 FNYEAQ. After removal of 5 bases from V and 1 base from J, the junction contained 6 bases not matched to a gene. The CDR3 is made up of 15 amino acids. This CDR3 is CASSEPGQGNTEAFF. The CDR3 nucleotides are TGTGCCAGCAGCGAACCAGGACAGGGGAACACTGAAGCTTTCTTT.

The rearrangement joins TRBV2 to TRBJ1-6; maybe TRBD1 (5 bases). This CDR3 has 13 residues. In germline, CDR1 is SNHLY, CDR2 FYNNEI. The V end was cut by 8 bases, the J end by 5 bases, with 10 bases between. The DNA for the CDR3 is TGTGCCAGCCGAGACAGACATAATTCACCCCTCCACTTT. Protein: CASRDRHNSPLHF.

The gene calls are TRBV28 and TRBJ2-5; D remains ambiguous. V was cut by 2 bases and J by 7 bases, with 5 bases left in between. The CDR3 consists of 11 residues. Germline V gene sequence: CDR1 MDHEN, CDR2 SYDVKM. CDR3 protein: CASSLTRTQYF. The CDR3, as DNA: TGTGCCAGCAGTTTAACGCGGACCCAGTACTTC.

In this sample, this clone turned up a few times. The chain combines TRBV5-1 with TRBJ1-3; the D gene is possibly TRBD1 (5 bases). CDR1 and CDR2 (germline): SGHRS, YFSETQ. This CDR3 contains 15 residues. Between the trimmed V and J ends, which lost 7 bases and 0 bases, there was a span of 14 bases. The CDR3 loop reads CASRMTVGSGNTIYF. DNA for the CDR3: TGCGCCAGCCGAATGACAGTCGGCTCTGGAAACACCATATATTTT.

The CDR3 sequence is CASSAGGGSEAFF. Written as DNA, the CDR3 is TGTGCCAGCAGCGCCGGGGGGGGGTCTGAAGCTTTCTTT. The V call is TRBV3-1 (or the pseudogene TRBV3-2), the J call TRBJ1-1; tentatively, D is TRBD1 (5 bases). The CDR3 covers 13 residues. Germline assignment: CDR1 LGHDT and CDR2 YNNKEL (reference sequence). Trimming cost V 5 bases and J 6 bases, with 13 bases left between them.

This sequence joins TRBV4-1 and TRBJ1-2; D is unclear. Deletions cut 4 bases from V and 5 bases from J, with 11 bases between. Germline loops: CDR1 MGHRA, CDR2 YSYEKL. The CDR3 totals 13 residues. The CDR3 DNA follows: TGCGCCAGCAGCCCAACAGATCTTTATGGCTACACCTTC. Translation gives CASSPTDLYGYTF.

This clone was seen more than once but under ten times. This CDR3 is also generated by other DNA sequences in the sample. The chain recombines TRBV7-9 with TRBJ1-6; tentative D call: TRBD1 (5 bases). The CDR3 contains 14 residues. Germline V CDR1 and CDR2: SEHNR, FQNEAQ (reference sequence). V was trimmed by 4 bases and J by 6 bases, leaving 10 bases between them. DNA of the CDR3: TGTGCCAGCAGCTCCCAGGGTGGTAATTCACCCCTCCACTTT. Its protein is CASSSQGGNSPLHF. The whole variable domain, remainder taken from reference TRBV7-9 and TRBJ1-6, is DTGVSQNPRHKITKRGQNVTFRCDPISEHNRLYWYRQTLGQGPEFLTYFQNEAQLEKSRLLSDRFSAERPKGSFSTLEIQRTEQGDSAMYLCASSSQGGNSPLHFGNGTRLTVT.

The chain uses TRBV7-9 and TRBJ2-5, with D hard to call. V was shortened by 5 bases and J by 4 bases, with 8 bases between the two germline ends. The CDR3 runs to 12 residues. Germline values: CDR1 SEHNR, CDR2 FQNEAQ (reference sequence). Here the CDR3 reads CASSPMVETQYF. CDR3 bases: TGTGCCAGCAGCCCTATGGTAGAGACCCAGTACTTC.

This chain connects TRBV27 to TRBJ2-6; tentatively, D is TRBD1 (6 bases). V gave up 8 bases and J gave up 4 bases, with 12 bases separating them. This CDR3 region has 14 residues. Germline CDR1 and CDR2: MNHEY and SMNVEV (reference sequence). CDR3 nucleotide sequence: TGTGCCAGCCGAAACAGGGCCGGGGCCAACGTCCTGACTTTC. Translating it yields CASRNRAGANVLTF.

The V call is TRBV6-6, the J call TRBJ1-1; a possible D gene is TRBD1 (5 bases). V was pared by 4 bases and J by 1 base, with 13 bases between. Germline CDR1 reads MNHNY; CDR2 reads SVGAGI (reference sequence). This CDR3 has 15 residues. The CDR3 nucleotides are TGTGCCAGCAGTTCAGGGATAATAGAGAACACTGAAGCTTTCTTT. Amino acid sequence: CASSSGIIENTEAFF.

The V call is TRBV19, the J call TRBJ1-5; D not certain. The V gene lost 5 bases and the J gene lost 5 bases, with 10 bases spanning the gap. Germline V lookup: CDR1 LNHDA, CDR2 SQIVND (reference sequence). This CDR3 region has 13 residues. In DNA, the CDR3 is TGTGCCAGTAGTTCGAACTGGTATCAGCCCCAGCATTTT. Its translation is CASSSNWYQPQHF.

The V call is TRBV6-1, the J call TRBJ2-7, with D possibly being TRBD1 (5 bases). The length of the CDR3 is 15 residues. V lost 2 bases, J lost 0 bases, and 11 bases lay in between. CDR1 is MNHNS, CDR2 SASEGT, per germline. In nucleotides, the CDR3 is TGTGCCAGCAGTGAAAGTCAGGGTTACTCCTACGAGCAGTACTTC. It encodes CASSESQGYSYEQYF.

DNA for the CDR3: TGTGCCACCAGCAGCGACAGGGCAATCCAGTACAATGAGCAGTTCTTC. The encoded protein is CATSSDRAIQYNEQFF. The chain has TRBV15 and TRBJ2-1; 7 bases agree with TRBD1. The CDR3 runs to 16 residues. Germline V gene lookup returns CDR1 LNHNV and CDR2 YYDKDF (reference sequence). V trimming: 3 bases; J trimming: 4 bases; junction bases outside the gene matches: 9.

This sequence joins TRBV5-1 and TRBJ2-2; D possibly corresponds to TRBD2 (6 bases). This CDR3 contains 13 residues. V was shortened by 4 bases and J by 6 bases, with 10 bases between the two germline ends. Germline V gene data show CDR1 as SGHRS and CDR2 as YFSETQ. The CDR3 nucleotides read TGCGCCAGCAGCCTGGGACTGTCCGGGGAGCTGTTTTTT. Its translation: CASSLGLSGELFF.

This clone was detected only a few times. The chain links TRBV5-1 to TRBJ2-1; TRBD2 matches at 10 bases. After removal of 7 bases from V and 4 bases from J, the junction contained 8 bases not matched to a gene. The CDR3 contains 15 residues. Germline V CDR1 and CDR2: SGHRS, YFSETQ. In nucleotides, the CDR3 is TGCGCCAGCGGAGGACTAGCGGAAGGTTACAATGAGCAGTTCTTC. This codes for CASGGLAEGYNEQFF.

The rearrangement uses TRBV27 and TRBJ1-2, with a tentative D call TRBD1 (5 bases). The germline gives CDR1 MNHEY, CDR2 SMNVEV (reference sequence). The length of the CDR3 is 14 residues. Trimming shortened V by 6 bases and J by 4 bases, and 15 bases separated the two germline ends. In DNA form, the CDR3 reads TGTGCCAGCAGGGGAGCGCGGGGCATCTATGGCTACACCTTC. Its protein is CASRGARGIYGYTF.

The chain has TRBV27 and TRBJ1-1, with D perhaps matching TRBD1 (5 bases). This CDR3 region has 13 residues. V shed 8 bases and J shed 5 bases, with 15 bases lying between them. The germline V gene has CDR1 MNHEY and CDR2 SMNVEV (reference sequence). This chain's CDR3 is CASVKAGVTEAFF. CDR3 DNA: TGTGCCAGCGTAAAGGCGGGGGTTACTGAAGCTTTCTTT.

The CDR3 sequence: CATSGASGRENEQFF. The CDR3 DNA is TGTGCCACCAGTGGCGCTAGCGGGAGGGAAAATGAGCAGTTCTTC. The chain employs TRBV24-1 and TRBJ2-1; TRBD2 agrees at 12 bases. This CDR3 region has 15 residues. The junction had 5 bases not matched to a gene; V was cut back by 5 bases and J by 7 bases. Per germline, CDR1 KGHDR and CDR2 SFDVKD.

V is TRBV3-1 (or the pseudogene TRBV3-2) and J is TRBJ2-1; D gene ambiguous. V was shortened by 4 bases and J by 9 bases, with 13 bases between the two germline ends. The CDR3 is made up of 13 amino acids. Germline V gene sequence: CDR1 LGHDT, CDR2 YNNKEL (reference sequence). The CDR3 region is CASSLISTSEQFF. In DNA form, the CDR3 reads TGTGCCAGCAGCCTCATCAGTACCAGTGAGCAGTTCTTC.

The V call is TRBV4-1, the J call TRBJ2-3; a possible D gene is TRBD1 (6 bases). The germline V and J ends were trimmed by 1 base and 3 bases, with 8 bases remaining between them. Per germline, CDR1 MGHRA and CDR2 YSYEKL. The CDR3 contains 14 residues. The DNA for the CDR3 is TGCGCCAGCAGCCAAGGTACAGGGACAGATACGCAGTATTTT. This sequence encodes CASSQGTGTDTQYF.

The V call is TRBV9, the J call TRBJ2-1; 7 nucleotides match TRBD2. CDR3 length equals 15 residues. Trimming at V came to 0 bases and at J to 8 bases, leaving 8 bases not matched to a gene. CDR1 is SGDLS and CDR2 is YYNGEE in the germline V gene. CDR3 in DNA: TGTGCCAGCAGCGTAGCGGGAGGAGTTTGGGATGAGCAGTTCTTC. Protein product: CASSVAGGVWDEQFF.

The V and J genes are TRBV20-1 and TRBJ2-5, with 10 bases aligning to TRBD2. Germline CDR1 reads DFQATT; CDR2 reads SNEGSKA (reference sequence). The CDR3 is made up of 15 amino acids. Losses at the gene ends were 3 bases for V and 2 bases for J; bases not matched to a gene: 6. DNA of the CDR3: TGCAGTGCTAGTACTGAAGCGGGGGGGCAAGAGACCCAGTACTTC. The encoded protein is CSASTEAGGQETQYF.

J is TRBJ2-2 and V is TRBV11-2; weak D call: TRBD2 (7 bases). V was cut by 4 bases and J by 5 bases, with 11 bases left in between. This CDR3 contains 14 residues. CDR1 is SGHAT, CDR2 FQNNGV, per germline. CDR3 residues: CASSSGGPTGELFF. Here the CDR3 DNA reads TGTGCCAGCAGCTCCGGGGGGCCGACCGGGGAGCTGTTTTTT.